This TCR beta chain was captured by sequencing in a study of control samples from healthy donors and cancer patients (dated by TCRdb to 2018 to 2020). Notes on this clone: Its antigen is currently not known. The record has no base qualities; no much larger clone is one base away.

The method behind the library was the immunoSEQ multiplex PCR assay. Held by TCRdb, this immuneACCESS table contains in-frame sequences only and omits some clones. Under half of the omission traces to an unresolved V gene where checked; the cause of the rest is unknown. The sample table records around 140,000 clones; 90% to 95% of these occur just once. 10% to 15% of the sample rests with the top ten. From a lookup of the germline V gene, CDR1 and CDR2 are LGHNA and YNFKEQ. CDR3 length: 16 amino acids, cysteine to phenylalanine. The kept DNA is CDR3 alone, 48 bases in frame from the first base. V drops 0 bases and J drops 0 bases, leaving 12 bases in between.

Source material: blood. The source is a man aged 35 to 55 in good health. The rearranged chain carries TRBV4-2 and TRBJ2-7, with TRBD2 as a weak D call on 5 bases. The base sequence is TGTGCCAGCAGCCAAGATCGGACTGCTAGCTCCTACGAGCAGTACTTC. It specifies CASSQDRTASSYEQYF.